This entry is about one TCR beta chain. Its specificity is unknown. The ViraFEST assay expanded antigen-specific CD4+ T cells with viral peptide pools before sequencing. With approximately 9 days of culture completed, CD4+ T cells were isolated. Of the BNT162b2 and mRNA-1273 vaccines, participants received two doses of one or the other. All vaccine recipients tested negative for nucleocapsid antibodies and had never contracted SARS-CoV-2 infection. Wells of some 1.9 million PBMC each were grown with 10 IU/ml IL-2 and 9.5 to 10 ug/ml peptides. IL-2 medium supplanted half the medium on days 3 and 7. V gave up 0 bases and J gave up 0 bases, with 5 bases separating them. Per germline, CDR1 SGDLS and CDR2 YYNGEE. The CDR3 contains 14 residues. Produced via immunoSEQ multiplex PCR; TCRdb's table is partial and in-frame only. The sample has roughly 70,000 clones, 76% seen once. The sample comes from a study of vaccination effects on CD4 cells after COVID-19. Findings of the study overall: At late timepoints after vaccination, vaccine- and infection-induced clones shrank markedly.

V and J are TRBV9 and TRBJ2-3; D not certain. Sequencing was performed on CD4+ T cells from PBMCs cultured with HCoV-OC43 spike peptides, taken after COVID-19 vaccination. Subset reported: HCoV-OC43 spike overlapping peptide pool stimulation. The receptor was derived from a human donor who received a COVID-19 vaccine. CDR3 in amino acids: CASSVVGSTDTQYF. CDR3 DNA: TGTGCCAGCAGCGTAGTGGGGAGCACAGATACGCAGTATTTT. Full variable domain (remainder filled in from reference TRBV9 and TRBJ2-3): DSGVTQTPKHLITATGQRVTLRCSPRSGDLSVYWYQQSLDQGLQFLIQYYNGEERAKGNILERFSAQQFPDLHSELNLSSLELGDSALYFCASSVVGSTDTQYFGPGTRLTVL.